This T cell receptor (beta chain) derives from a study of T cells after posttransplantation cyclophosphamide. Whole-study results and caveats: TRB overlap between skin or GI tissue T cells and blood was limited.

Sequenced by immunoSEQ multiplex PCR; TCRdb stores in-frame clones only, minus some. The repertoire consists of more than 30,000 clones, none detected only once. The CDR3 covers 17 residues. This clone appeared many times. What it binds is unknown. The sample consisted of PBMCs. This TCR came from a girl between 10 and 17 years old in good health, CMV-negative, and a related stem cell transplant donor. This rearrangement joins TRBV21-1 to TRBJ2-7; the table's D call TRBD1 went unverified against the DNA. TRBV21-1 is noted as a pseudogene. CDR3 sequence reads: CASSPCPTGDSSYEQYF. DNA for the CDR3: TGTGCCAGCAGCCCCTGTCCGACAGGGGATAGTTCCTACGAGCAGTACTTC.